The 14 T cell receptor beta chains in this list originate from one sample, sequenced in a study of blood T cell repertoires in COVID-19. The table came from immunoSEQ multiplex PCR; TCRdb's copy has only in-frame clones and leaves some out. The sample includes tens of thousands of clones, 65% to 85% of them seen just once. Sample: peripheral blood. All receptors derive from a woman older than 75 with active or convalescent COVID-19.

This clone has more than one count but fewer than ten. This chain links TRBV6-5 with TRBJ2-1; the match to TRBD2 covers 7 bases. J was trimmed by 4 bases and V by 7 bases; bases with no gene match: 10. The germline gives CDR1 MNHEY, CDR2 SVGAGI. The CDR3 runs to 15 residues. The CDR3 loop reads CASTGGSGNYNEQFF. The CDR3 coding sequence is TGTGCCAGCACTGGGGGGAGCGGGAATTACAATGAGCAGTTCTTC.

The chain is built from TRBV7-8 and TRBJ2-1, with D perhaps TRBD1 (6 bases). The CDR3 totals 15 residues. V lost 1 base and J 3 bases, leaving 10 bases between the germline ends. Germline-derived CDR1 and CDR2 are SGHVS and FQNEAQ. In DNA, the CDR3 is TGTGCCAGCAGCTTAGAACTAGGGGGCTACAATGAGCAGTTCTTC. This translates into CASSLELGGYNEQFF. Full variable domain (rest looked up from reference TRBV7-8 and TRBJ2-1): GAGVSQSPRYKVAKRGQDVALRCDPISGHVSLFWYQQALGQGPEFLTYFQNEAQLDKSGLPSDRFFAERPEGSVSTLKIQRTQQEDSAVYLCASSLELGGYNEQFFGPGTRLTVL.

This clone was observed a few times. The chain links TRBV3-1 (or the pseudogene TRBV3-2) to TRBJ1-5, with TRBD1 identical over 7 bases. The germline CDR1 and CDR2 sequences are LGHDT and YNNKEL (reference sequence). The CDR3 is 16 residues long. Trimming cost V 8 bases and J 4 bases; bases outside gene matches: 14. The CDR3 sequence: CASAQGGGIGNQPQHF. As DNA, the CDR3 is TGTGCCAGCGCCCAAGGAGGGGGCATCGGTAATCAGCCCCAGCATTTT.

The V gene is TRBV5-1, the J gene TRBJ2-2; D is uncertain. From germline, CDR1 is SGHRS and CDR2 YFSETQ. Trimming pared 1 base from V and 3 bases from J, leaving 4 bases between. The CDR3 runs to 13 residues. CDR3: CASSLRDTGELFF. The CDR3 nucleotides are TGCGCCAGCAGCTTGAGAGACACCGGGGAGCTGTTTTTT.

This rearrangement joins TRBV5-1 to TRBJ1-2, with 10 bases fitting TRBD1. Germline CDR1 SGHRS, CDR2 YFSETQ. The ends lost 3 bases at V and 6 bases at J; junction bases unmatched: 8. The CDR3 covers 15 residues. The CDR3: CASSWGQGKSDGYTF. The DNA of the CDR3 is TGCGCCAGCAGCTGGGGACAGGGGAAATCGGATGGCTACACCTTC.

CDR3 in amino acids: CASSRDPGQGTQTQYF. CDR3 DNA: TGCGCCAGCAGCAGAGACCCGGGACAGGGGACGCAGACCCAGTACTTC. The V gene is TRBV5-1, the J gene TRBJ2-5; TRBD1 agrees at 10 bases. The CDR3 has 16 amino acids. V lost 4 bases to trimming and J lost 6 bases; unmatched junction nucleotides: 12. Looked up from germline, CDR1 is SGHRS and CDR2 is YFSETQ.

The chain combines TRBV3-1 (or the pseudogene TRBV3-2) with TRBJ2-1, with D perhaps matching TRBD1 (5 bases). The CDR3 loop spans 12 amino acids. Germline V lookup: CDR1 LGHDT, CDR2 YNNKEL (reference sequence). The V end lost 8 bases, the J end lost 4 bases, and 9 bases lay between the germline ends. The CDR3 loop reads CASAQGYNEQFF. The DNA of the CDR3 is TGTGCCAGCGCCCAGGGATACAATGAGCAGTTCTTC.

In DNA, the CDR3 is TGTGCCAGCAGTGAAGTTGAACTATGGCAGTACTTC. Translation: CASSEVELWQYF. This chain joins TRBV2 and TRBJ2-7; D is undetermined. The germline V and J ends were trimmed by 1 base and 9 bases, with 10 bases remaining between them. The germline gives CDR1 SNHLY, CDR2 FYNNEI. The CDR3 sequence is 12 residues long.

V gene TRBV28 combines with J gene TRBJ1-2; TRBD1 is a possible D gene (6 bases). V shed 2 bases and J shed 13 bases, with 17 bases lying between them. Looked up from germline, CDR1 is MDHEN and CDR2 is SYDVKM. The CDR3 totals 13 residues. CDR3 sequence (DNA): TGTGCCAGCAGTTTAGAAAGCTCTCAAGGGGGCACCTTC. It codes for CASSLESSQGGTF.

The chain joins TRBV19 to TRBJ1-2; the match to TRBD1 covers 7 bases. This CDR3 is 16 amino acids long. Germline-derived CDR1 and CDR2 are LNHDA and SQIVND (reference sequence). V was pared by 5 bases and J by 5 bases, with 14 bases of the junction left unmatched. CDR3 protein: CASSLQGTADFYGYTF. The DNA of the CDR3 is TGTGCCAGTAGTCTCCAAGGGACAGCGGATTTTTATGGCTACACCTTC. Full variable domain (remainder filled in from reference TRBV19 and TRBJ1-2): DGGITQSPKYLFRKEGQNVTLSCEQNLNHDAMYWYRQDPGQGLRLIYYSQIVNDFQKGDIAEGYSVSREKKESFPLTVTSAQKNPTAFYLCASSLQGTADFYGYTFGSGTRLTVV.

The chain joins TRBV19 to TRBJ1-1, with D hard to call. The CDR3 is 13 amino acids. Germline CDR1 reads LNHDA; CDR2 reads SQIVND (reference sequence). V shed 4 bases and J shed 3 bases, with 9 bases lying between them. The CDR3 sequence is CASSNDGYTEAFF. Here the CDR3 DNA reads TGTGCCAGTAGTAATGACGGGTACACTGAAGCTTTCTTT.

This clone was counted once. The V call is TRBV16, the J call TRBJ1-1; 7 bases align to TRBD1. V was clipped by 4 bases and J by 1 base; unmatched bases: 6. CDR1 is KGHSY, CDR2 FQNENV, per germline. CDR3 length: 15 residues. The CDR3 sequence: CASSRTGQTNTEAFF. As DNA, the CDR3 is TGTGCCAGCAGCCGGACGGGACAGACGAACACTGAAGCTTTCTTT.

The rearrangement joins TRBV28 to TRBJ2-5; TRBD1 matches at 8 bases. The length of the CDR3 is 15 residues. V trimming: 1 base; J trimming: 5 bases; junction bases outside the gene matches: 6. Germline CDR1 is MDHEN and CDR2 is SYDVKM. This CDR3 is CASSLLAGGAETQYF. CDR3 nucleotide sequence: TGTGCCAGCAGTTTATTGGCAGGGGGCGCGGAGACCCAGTACTTC.

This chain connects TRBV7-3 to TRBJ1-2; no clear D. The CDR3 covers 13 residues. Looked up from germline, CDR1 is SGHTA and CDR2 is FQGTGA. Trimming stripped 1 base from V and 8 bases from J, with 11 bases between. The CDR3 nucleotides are TGTGCCAGCAGCTTAAGCGGGGTAACAGGCTACACCTTC. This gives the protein CASSLSGVTGYTF.